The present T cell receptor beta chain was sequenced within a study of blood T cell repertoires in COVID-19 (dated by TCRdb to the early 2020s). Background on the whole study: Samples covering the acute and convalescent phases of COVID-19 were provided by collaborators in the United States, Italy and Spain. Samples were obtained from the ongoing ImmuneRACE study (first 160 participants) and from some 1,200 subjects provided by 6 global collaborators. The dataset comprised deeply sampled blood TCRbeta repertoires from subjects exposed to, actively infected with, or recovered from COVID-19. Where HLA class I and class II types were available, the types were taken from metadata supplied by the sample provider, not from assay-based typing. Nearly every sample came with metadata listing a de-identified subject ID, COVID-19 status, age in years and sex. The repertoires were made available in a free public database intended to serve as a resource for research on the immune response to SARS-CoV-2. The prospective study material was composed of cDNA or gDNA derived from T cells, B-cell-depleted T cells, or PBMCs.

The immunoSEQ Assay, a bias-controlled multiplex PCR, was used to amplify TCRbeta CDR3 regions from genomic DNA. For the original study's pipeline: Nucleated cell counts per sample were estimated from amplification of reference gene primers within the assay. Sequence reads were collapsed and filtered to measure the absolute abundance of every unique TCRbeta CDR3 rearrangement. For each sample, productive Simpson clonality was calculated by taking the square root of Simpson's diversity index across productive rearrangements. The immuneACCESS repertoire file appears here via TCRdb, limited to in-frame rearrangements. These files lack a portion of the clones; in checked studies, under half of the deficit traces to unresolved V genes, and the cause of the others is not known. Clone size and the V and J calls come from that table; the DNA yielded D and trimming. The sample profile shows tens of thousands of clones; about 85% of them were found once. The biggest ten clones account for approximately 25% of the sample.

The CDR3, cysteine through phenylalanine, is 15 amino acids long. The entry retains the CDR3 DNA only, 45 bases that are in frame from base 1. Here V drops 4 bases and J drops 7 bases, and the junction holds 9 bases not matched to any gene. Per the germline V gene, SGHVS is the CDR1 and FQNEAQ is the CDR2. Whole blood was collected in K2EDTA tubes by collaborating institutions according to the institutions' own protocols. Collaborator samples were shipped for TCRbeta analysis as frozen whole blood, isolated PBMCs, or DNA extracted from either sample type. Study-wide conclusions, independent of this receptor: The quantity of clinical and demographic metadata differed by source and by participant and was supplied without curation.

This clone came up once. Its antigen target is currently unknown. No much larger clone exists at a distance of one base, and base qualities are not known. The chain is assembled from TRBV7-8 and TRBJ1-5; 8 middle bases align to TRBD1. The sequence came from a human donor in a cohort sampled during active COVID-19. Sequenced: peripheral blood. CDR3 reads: CASSSGGAGHQPQHF. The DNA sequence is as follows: TGTGCCAGCAGCTCAGGGGGCGCGGGGCACCAGCCCCAGCATTTT.